The entry below gives a single TCR beta chain sequence along with its context. The antigen is undetermined. These data are taken from a study of T cell responses to AZD1222 COVID-19 vaccine. General study findings and limits: Seropositivity was recorded at baseline in only a handful of AZD1222 recipients. The breadth and depth of Spike-specific TCRs increased once two AZD1222 doses had been given.

Assay: immunoSEQ multiplex PCR; the TCRdb copy retains only in-frame clones and omits some. The table shows more than 150,000 clones, with approximately 94% occurring only once. Germline-derived CDR1 and CDR2 are ENHRY and SYGVKD. Trimming removed 3 bases from V and 4 bases from J; junction bases left unmatched: 6. The CDR3 covers 17 residues. The chain carries TRBV10-3 and TRBJ2-1; 13 bases align to TRBD2. The specimen was peripheral blood, collected 28 days after the second AZD1222 dose. This clonotype was sampled from an adult who received the AZD1222 COVID-19 vaccine. The CDR3 spells CAISEGLAGVGYNEQFF. CDR3 bases: TGTGCCATCAGTGAAGGACTAGCGGGAGTCGGGTACAATGAGCAGTTCTTC.